These 8 T cell receptor beta chains share one sample of origin, sequenced in a study of blood T cell repertoires in COVID-19. Profiling relied on immunoSEQ multiplex PCR, and the TCRdb table lists in-frame clones only, not all of them. The data hold 70,000 or so clones, with 90% observed a single time. The specimen sequenced was peripheral blood. The receptor set was obtained from a woman aged 80 or older with active COVID-19.

The chain links TRBV6-5 to TRBJ2-3; D unclear. The CDR3 contains 13 residues. In germline, CDR1 is MNHEY, CDR2 SVGAGI. The V end was cut by 4 bases, the J end by 1 base, with 6 bases between. The CDR3 spells CASSFSGTDTQYF. CDR3 bases: TGTGCCAGCAGTTTCTCCGGCACAGATACGCAGTATTTT.

CDR3 nucleotides: TGTGCCAGCAGTTTAAGACAGGCAGGCACAGATACGCAGTATTTT. It specifies CASSLRQAGTDTQYF. The chain joins TRBV28 to TRBJ2-3; D is perhaps TRBD1 (6 bases). V lost 2 bases, J lost 1 base, and 10 bases lay in between. Germline V gives CDR1 MDHEN, CDR2 SYDVKM. The CDR3 is made up of 15 amino acids.

This chain connects TRBV15 to TRBJ2-2, with D uncertain. Germline assignment: CDR1 LNHNV and CDR2 YYDKDF (reference sequence). The CDR3 has 14 residues. Trimming left V 5 bases short and J 8 bases short, with 15 bases between. CDR3 sequence reads: CATSPDRAKGELFF. The DNA of the CDR3 is TGTGCCACCAGCCCCGACCGAGCGAAGGGGGAGCTGTTTTTT.

The chain employs TRBV19 and TRBJ2-6; the D gene is possibly TRBD1 (6 bases). The CDR3 spans 17 residues. Trimming removed 3 bases at V and 0 bases at J, with 12 bases between. Germline V gives CDR1 LNHDA, CDR2 SQIVND (reference sequence). The CDR3 is CASSMPGTHSGANVLTF. CDR3 DNA sequence: TGTGCCAGTAGTATGCCCGGGACACACTCTGGGGCCAACGTCCTGACTTTC.

The V gene is TRBV11-2, the J gene TRBJ1-3, with TRBD1 identical over 9 bases. The CDR3 has 15 residues. The V and J ends lost 5 bases and 8 bases, in that order; junction bases with no gene match: 10. Per germline, CDR1 SGHAT and CDR2 FQNNGV. This CDR3 reads CASSTTGTGWDTIYF. The CDR3 DNA reads as TGTGCCAGCAGCACCACCGGGACAGGGTGGGACACCATATATTTT.

This clone was detected once. J is TRBJ2-1 and V is TRBV10-1, with 9 bases aligning to TRBD1. This CDR3 comprises 19 residues. With 2 bases clipped from V and 2 bases from J, the junction kept 13 bases outside the gene matches. In germline, CDR1 is WNHNN, CDR2 SYGVQD (reference sequence). For the CDR3, the DNA is TGCGCCAGCAGTGAGAGTGGGGTGGGGGGACAGGGAGCCTACAATGAGCAGTTCTTC. Protein product: CASSESGVGGQGAYNEQFF.

The chain is built from TRBV7-2 and TRBJ1-1; 7 bases agree with TRBD1. The CDR3 sequence is 15 residues long. Germline CDR1 SGHTA, CDR2 FQGNSA. With V trimmed by 1 base and J by 7 bases, 9 bases remained unmatched. CDR3 nucleotide sequence: TGTGCCAGCAGCTTAGATCAGGGCCAGGGGGGTGAAGCTTTCTTT. Amino acid sequence: CASSLDQGQGGEAFF.

CDR3 sequence: CASSPGFPSQGRTGELFF. The CDR3 region has the DNA TGTGCCAGCTCACCAGGGTTCCCATCGCAGGGGCGGACCGGGGAGCTGTTTTTT. V and J are TRBV18 and TRBJ2-2, with a tentative D call TRBD1 (6 bases). Germline V gene sequence: CDR1 KGHSH, CDR2 LQKENI. V lost 2 bases and J lost 5, with 21 bases in between. The CDR3 is 18 residues long. Full variable domain (missing parts from reference TRBV18 and TRBJ2-2): NAGVMQNPRHLVRRRGQEARLRCSPMKGHSHVYWYRQLPEEGLKFMVYLQKENIIDESGMPKERFSAEFPKEGPSILRIQQVVRGDSAAYFCASSPGFPSQGRTGELFFGEGSRLTVL.